The present T cell receptor beta chain was sequenced within a study of PD-1 blockade in classical Hodgkin lymphoma (dated by TCRdb to between 2020 and 2021). In terms of the full investigation: Nivolumab dosing was 3 mg/kg intravenously every 2 weeks, continuing until either disease progression or unacceptable toxicity. To define a peripheral blood immune signature of response to PD-1 blockade in classical Hodgkin lymphoma, the study combined TCR beta sequencing with CyTOF.

Reading the label with the study, this specimen's time point is: cycle 1 day 1 (C1D1), immediately before nivolumab initiation. All trial patients had relapsed after autologous stem cell transplantation, with cohorts A, B and C differing in prior brentuximab vedotin exposure. The trial cohort comprised around 60 patients with relapsed/refractory classical Hodgkin lymphoma whose best overall responses were complete response, partial response or progressive disease. Trial patients were treated with single-agent nivolumab in the multi-cohort phase II CheckMate 205 trial. An independent review committee assessed best overall response by applying the 2007 International Working Group response criteria. Trial PBMCs were collected just before the start of nivolumab (C1D1) and during therapy at cycle 2 day 1 and cycle 4 day 1. Peripheral blood was collected in 8 mL Vacutainer Cell Preparation Tubes, from which PBMCs were isolated by centrifugation and then cryopreserved.

The Qiagen DNeasy kit was used to extract genomic DNA from unsorted PBMCs and from the negatively selected CD4+ and CD8+ fractions. Amplification of TCR beta CDR3 regions was done by immunoSEQ multiplex PCR with primers that anneal to V and J segments. A synthetic immune receptor repertoire was used to minimize amplification bias, and any residual bias was removed computationally once sequencing was done. Per the original workflow: Custom Python scripts were used to quantify repertoire diversity as the Shannon entropy index. Unsorted, CD4+ and CD8+ repertoires were analyzed separately, except for combined analyses in which CD4+ and CD8+ sequences were merged in silico. A clone counted as expanded when the clone's frequency after treatment rose at least 2-fold relative to C1D1, and clones undetected at baseline were given a pseudocount of 0.5. Clones with 0 or 1 copy at C1D1 were defined as singleton clones, while clones with 2 or more copies were defined as non-singleton clones. Clones expanded in unsorted samples were assigned a CD4+, CD8+ or unknown annotation through matching of protein sequences in sorted samples from the same patient. Wilcoxon tests were applied to paired samples to test diversity changes from C1D1 to C4D1. TCRdb holds this immuneACCESS table with in-frame rearrangements only. Some clones are missing; in checked studies, unresolved V genes explain under half, and the rest has no known cause. V and J calls and clone size are copied from that table; D and trimming were computed from the DNA. Here the sample has roughly 19,000 clones; approximately 84% occur a single time. Around 6% of the sample is taken by the ten largest.

As for this clone: The specificity of this receptor is unknown. Per-nucleotide qualities are absent, and no much larger clonotype sits a single base away.

V is reduced by 1 base and J by 3 bases, leaving a spacing of 24 bases between them. The cysteine opens and the phenylalanine closes a CDR3 of 19 amino acids. This entry keeps only the CDR3 DNA: 57 bases, framed from base 1. The germline V gene (reference sequence) supplies CDR1 SEHNR and CDR2 FQNEAQ. Study-wide conclusions, independent of this receptor: Diversity was lower in patients who began nivolumab less than 1 year after ASCT, so these patients were left out of later analyses to avoid confounding by immune reconstitution. Among trial patients, those achieving complete response had baseline diversity similar to that of newly diagnosed patients, while diversity was significantly lower in partial responders and progressors. Newly diagnosed patients were reported to have lower baseline TCR diversity than healthy donors, and relapsed/refractory patients were reported to have lower baseline TCR diversity still. The study was restricted to a single clinical trial cohort, and the causes of repertoire differences, possibly disease activity or prior therapy, were left undefined. CD4+ but not CD8+ TCR diversity rose significantly by C4D1 (p=0.0027 vs p=0.16), most apparent in complete responders (p=0.02).

The rearranged chain carries TRBV7-9 and TRBJ1-1; the D gene identity is not certain. Sequencing used peripheral blood mononuclear cells (PBMCs), obtained at baseline. The TCR comes from a human donor with classical Hodgkin lymphoma. The sequenced DNA is TGTGCCAGCAGCTTAGGGCCCCCGGACTGCAACTTTCGGGACACTGAAGCTTTCTTT. Its protein is CASSLGPPDCNFRDTEAFF. With the portions outside the CDR3 filled from the reference TRBV7-9 and TRBJ1-1 genes, the complete variable region becomes DTGVSQNPRHKITKRGQNVTFRCDPISEHNRLYWYRQTLGQGPEFLTYFQNEAQLEKSRLLSDRFSAERPKGSFSTLEIQRTEQGDSAMYLCASSLGPPDCNFRDTEAFFGQGTRLTVV.